Below are 29 T cell receptor beta chains sequenced from a single sample in a study of T cells in Graves' hyperthyroidism and ophthalmopathy. Template material for amplifying TCR beta CDR3 regions consisted of RNA transcripts. In the first-round RT-PCR of the TCR CDR3, the HTBI primer set was used. MiXCR, run by TCRdb on the multiplex PCR reads, gives a single entry per CDR3 protein. The sample includes 500,000 to 750,000 distinct CDR3 sequences, 40% to 55% of them seen just once. Sample: peripheral blood or thyroid tissue (not recorded which). The receptors were sampled from a woman between 18 and 30 years old with Graves' hyperthyroidism.

This clonotype appeared many times. The chain recombines TRBV27 with TRBJ2-7; unclear D gene. Trimming removed 4 bases from V and 7 bases from J, with 8 bases in between. Germline CDR1 MNHEY, CDR2 SMNVEV (reference sequence). CDR3 length equals 11 residues. The CDR3 DNA follows: TGTGCCAGCAGTTCGACTGGGGAGCAGTACTTC. This encodes CASSSTGEQYF.

This clonotype came up many times. The chain joins TRBV2 to TRBJ2-5; D remains ambiguous. Trimming stripped 7 bases from V and 0 bases from J, with 9 bases between. CDR1 and CDR2 (germline): SNHLY, FYNNEI. CDR3 size: 13 residues. CDR3 bases: TGTGCCAGCATCGAGGCGAACCAAGAGACCCAGTACTTC. Protein product: CASIEANQETQYF.

This clonotype appeared many times. The rearrangement uses TRBV2 and TRBJ2-2; 9 bases agree with TRBD2. V shed 7 bases, J shed 1 base, and the junction held 4 bases outside the gene matches. CDR3 length: 15 amino acids. Germline values: CDR1 SNHLY, CDR2 FYNNEI. CDR3 nucleotides: TGTGCCAGCACCGTGACTAGCGGGAACACCGGGGAGCTGTTTTTT. It codes for CASTVTSGNTGELFF.

This clonotype has a count of ten or more. The rearrangement links TRBV5-4 to TRBJ2-7; a possible D gene is TRBD1 (5 bases). Germline values: CDR1 SGHNT, CDR2 YYREEE (reference sequence). The germline V and J ends were trimmed by 4 bases and 5 bases, with 16 bases remaining between them. The CDR3 consists of 14 residues. The CDR3 loop reads CASSHRTVTDEQYF. The DNA for the CDR3 is TGTGCCAGCAGCCACAGGACGGTTACCGACGAGCAGTACTTC.

There are many counts of this clonotype. The chain couples TRBV5-1 to TRBJ1-5, with D hard to call. CDR3 length equals 13 residues. Trimming removed 0 bases at V and 5 bases at J, with 6 bases between. In germline, CDR1 is SGHRS, CDR2 YFSETQ. DNA of the CDR3: TGCGCCAGCAGCTTGGGGGTTGATCAGCCCCAGCATTTT. This gives the protein CASSLGVDQPQHF.

This clonotype was counted a few times. This chain links TRBV7-3 with TRBJ2-3, with D possibly TRBD2 on 7 matching bases. The germline V and J ends were trimmed by 3 bases and 1 base, with 14 bases remaining between them. The CDR3 consists of 16 residues. Germline-derived CDR1 and CDR2 are SGHTA and FQGTGA. CDR3 region: CASSLGGALGTDTQYF. The CDR3 bases are TGTGCCAGCAGCTTGGGGGGGGCGCTAGGCACAGATACGCAGTATTTT.

This clonotype occurred many times. The chain carries TRBV3-1 and TRBJ1-6; tentative D call: TRBD1 (5 bases). Germline CDR1 reads LGHDT; CDR2 reads YNNKEL (reference sequence). There are 16 residues in the CDR3. V lost 0 bases, J lost 6 bases, and 12 bases lay in between. CDR3: CASSQDVGGVNSPLHF. The CDR3, as DNA: TGTGCCAGCAGCCAAGATGTGGGGGGTGTTAATTCACCCCTCCACTTT.

V gene TRBV6-5 combines with J gene TRBJ1-4; no clear D gene. CDR3 length: 11 amino acids. With 4 bases removed from V and 12 bases from J, the gap between germline ends came to 9 bases. Germline lookup yields CDR1 MNHEY and CDR2 SVGAGI. CDR3 protein: CASSSPAQLFF. The CDR3 DNA reads TGTGCCAGCAGTTCACCAGCGCAACTGTTTTTT.

The V call is TRBV29-1, the J call TRBJ2-7, with D perhaps TRBD1 or TRBD2 (5 bases each). Trimming pared 4 bases from V and 5 bases from J, leaving 15 bases between. CDR3 size: 13 residues. Germline CDR1 reads SQVTM; CDR2 reads ANQGSEA. CDR3 loop: CSVVWGSSDEQYF. DNA of the CDR3: TGCAGCGTTGTTTGGGGGAGCTCAGACGAGCAGTACTTC.

This rearrangement joins TRBV10-3 to TRBJ1-5; D ambiguous. Per germline, CDR1 ENHRY and CDR2 SYGVKD. The CDR3 is made up of 13 amino acids. The V gene lost 10 bases and the J gene lost 6 bases, with 16 bases spanning the gap. The CDR3 loop reads CASVKEAGQPQHF. The DNA of the CDR3 is TGTGCCAGCGTTAAGGAGGCGGGTCAGCCCCAGCATTTT.

This clonotype was seen many times. The genes are TRBV24-1 and TRBJ2-7, with D perhaps TRBD1 (6 bases). Germline values: CDR1 KGHDR, CDR2 SFDVKD. This CDR3 is built from 16 residues. The V and J ends lost 1 base and 4 bases respectively, with 16 bases between them. CDR3 residues: CATSDLLDRTLYEQYF. The CDR3 DNA follows: TGTGCCACCAGTGATTTACTGGACAGAACTTTATACGAGCAGTACTTC.

The rearrangement uses TRBV10-3 and TRBJ2-7; D possibly corresponds to TRBD1 (5 bases). Trimming cost V 1 base and J 7 bases, with 11 bases left between them. The CDR3 covers 13 residues. CDR1 ENHRY and CDR2 SYGVKD come from the germline V gene. The CDR3, as DNA: TGTGCCATCAGTGAGTTCGAGCAGGGTGAGCAGTACTTC. Translating gives CAISEFEQGEQYF.

As regards this clonotype: As the CDR3 is not closed by the conserved phenylalanine or tryptophan, this likely results from a read error. V usage is TRBV7-9 and J usage is TRBJ2-7; D gene ambiguous. The CDR3 has 12 residues. Germline V CDR1 and CDR2: SEHNR, FQNEAQ (reference sequence). This chain's CDR3 is CASSSESYGQYS. The CDR3 DNA follows: TGTGCCAGCAGTAGTGAGTCCTACGGGCAGTACTCC.

As to this clonotype: One base away lies a much larger clone, so this may be a sequencing read error. The rearrangement joins TRBV6-5 to TRBJ1-4; no firm D call. The CDR3 runs to 14 residues. CDR1 MNHEY and CDR2 SVGAGI come from the germline V gene. CDR3: CAGSRRAQNEKLFF. The CDR3 DNA reads TGTGCCGGCAGTAGGAGGGCACAAAATGAAAAACTGTTTTTT.

This clonotype was seen at least ten times. V is TRBV19 and J is TRBJ1-1; possible D gene TRBD1, 5 bases. This CDR3 has 14 residues. The V end lost 3 bases, the J end lost 5 bases, and 13 bases lay between the germline ends. Germline V gene sequence: CDR1 LNHDA, CDR2 SQIVND (reference sequence). The CDR3, as DNA: TGTGCCAGTAGTATTTTGTGGGGCCGTACTGAAGCTTTCTTT. This gives the protein CASSILWGRTEAFF.

This clonotype came up many times. The junction differs from germline at one of its ends, possibly a read error. This chain joins TRBV7-9 and TRBJ1-4, with D maybe TRBD1 (5 bases). CDR1 SEHNR and CDR2 FQNEAQ come from the germline V gene (reference sequence). The CDR3 contains 13 residues. The CDR3 DNA reads as TGTGCCAGCAGCTGGGACGGAATTGAAAAACTGCTTTTT. It translates to CASSWDGIEKLLF.

This clonotype was counted once. One base away lies a much larger clone, so this may be a sequencing read error. The chain has TRBV12-3 or TRBV12-4 and TRBJ2-7; no firm D call. The CDR3 covers 15 residues. CDR3: CAGSLGWNIPYEQYF. The CDR3 DNA sequence: TGTGCCGGCAGTCTAGGGTGGAACATCCCCTACGAGCAGTACTTC.

The rearrangement links TRBV5-5 to TRBJ1-1; D not certain. This CDR3 contains 14 residues. Germline lookup yields CDR1 SGHKS and CDR2 YYEKEE (reference sequence). Trimming removed 0 bases from V and 4 bases from J, with 10 bases in between. This CDR3 is CASSLDPLGTEAFF. The DNA for the CDR3 is TGTGCCAGCAGCTTGGACCCGCTGGGCACTGAAGCTTTCTTT.

CDR3 residues: CSANPRGDNYGYTF. CDR3 bases: TGCAGTGCTAACCCCCGGGGGGATAACTATGGCTACACCTTC. The chain uses TRBV20-1 and TRBJ1-2, with D perhaps TRBD1 (5 bases). CDR1 and CDR2 from the germline V gene are DFQATT and SNEGSKA (reference sequence). V was trimmed by 4 bases and J by 1 base, leaving 13 bases between them. The length of the CDR3 is 14 residues.

In its sample, this clonotype was seen many times. The V and J genes are TRBV12-3 or TRBV12-4 and TRBJ2-7; 8 nucleotides match TRBD2. V gave up 6 bases and J gave up 5 bases; unmatched junction bases: 9. The CDR3 sequence is 14 residues long. For the CDR3, the DNA is TGTGCCAGCAGAGAGGAGACAGCGGGAGACGAGCAGTACTTC. Translation gives CASREETAGDEQYF.

This clonotype occurred many times. As DNA, the CDR3 is TGTGCCAGCAGCTTAGAGGGGCTAGTAGGGTACGAGCAGTACTTC. Residues: CASSLEGLVGYEQYF. This chain uses TRBV7-2 with TRBJ2-7, with TRBD1 as a possible D gene (5 bases). The CDR3 is made up of 15 amino acids. From germline, CDR1 is SGHTA and CDR2 FQGNSA. V lost 1 base and J lost 4, with 14 bases in between.

Remarks on this clonotype: A read error may explain this, as a much larger clone is one base away. The genes are TRBV19 and TRBJ2-5, with 8 nucleotides matching TRBD1. The CDR3 is 15 residues long. Germline assignment: CDR1 LNHDA and CDR2 SQIVND (reference sequence). CDR3 bases: TGTGCCAGTACCCTCGCCAGGGGACAGGAAGAGTCCCAGTACTTC. It specifies CASTLARGQEESQYF.

The chain recombines TRBV7-8 with TRBJ2-2; 9 bases are shared with TRBD1. CDR1 is SGHVS and CDR2 is FQNEAQ in the germline V gene. The V gene end was trimmed by 5 bases and the J gene end by 0 bases; junction bases not matched to a gene: 7. This CDR3 has 17 residues. The CDR3 DNA sequence: TGTGCCAGCAGCCCACGAACAGGGGGCGCGAACACCGGGGAGCTGTTTTTT. It yields the protein CASSPRTGGANTGELFF.

The sample holds one count of this clonotype. A much larger clone differs by one base, so this may be a read error. The missing conserved phenylalanine or tryptophan at the end of this CDR3 makes a read error likely. J is TRBJ1-4 and V is TRBV19; D is undetermined. V was pared by 3 bases and J by 0 bases, with 11 bases between. The germline V gene has CDR1 LNHDA and CDR2 SQIVND (reference sequence). The CDR3 contains 16 residues. CDR3 region: CASSINKYATNEKLFS. CDR3 DNA sequence: TGTGCCAGTAGTATCAACAAGTATGCAACTAATGAAAAACTGTTTTCT.

This clonotype was counted many times. V gene TRBV5-1 combines with J gene TRBJ1-6; D is undetermined. The CDR3 extends over 13 amino acids. The germline gives CDR1 SGHRS, CDR2 YFSETQ. V shed 0 bases and J shed 7 bases, with 5 bases lying between them. The CDR3 region has the DNA TGCGCCAGCAGCTTGGCCGGGAATTCACCCCTCCACTTT. Its protein product is CASSLAGNSPLHF.

This clonotype was seen many times. This chain connects TRBV12-3 or TRBV12-4 to TRBJ1-5, with D maybe TRBD1 (5 bases). With 5 bases removed from V and 0 bases from J, the gap between germline ends came to 17 bases. There are 17 residues in the CDR3. Here the CDR3 reads CASSRLRDVNSNQPQHF. As DNA, the CDR3 is TGTGCCAGCAGTCGTCTCCGGGACGTTAATAGCAATCAGCCCCAGCATTTT.

Many counts were recorded for this clonotype. The chain couples TRBV20-1 to TRBJ2-7; the D gene is possibly TRBD1 (6 bases). The germline gives CDR1 DFQATT, CDR2 SNEGSKA (reference sequence). Trimming shortened V by 3 bases and J by 0 bases, and 15 bases separated the two germline ends. The CDR3 has 15 residues. CDR3 in DNA: TGCAGTGCTAGGGCTGACAGGCCGCGCTCCTACGAGCAGTACTTC. Residues: CSARADRPRSYEQYF.

The V gene is TRBV6-5, the J gene TRBJ1-6, with 8 positions matching TRBD1. Looked up from germline, CDR1 is MNHEY and CDR2 is SVGAGI. The junction had 4 bases not matched to a gene; V was cut back by 2 bases and J by 10 bases. The CDR3 contains 14 residues. As DNA, the CDR3 is TGTGCCAGCAGTTACACGACAGGGGAATCACCCCTCCACTTT. Translated: CASSYTTGESPLHF.

The J gene is TRBJ2-5, the V gene TRBV12-3 or TRBV12-4; TRBD1 aligns across 11 bases. With 5 bases clipped from V and 5 bases from J, the junction kept 4 bases outside the gene matches. The CDR3 consists of 14 residues. CDR3 coding DNA: TGTGCCAGCAGTCACGGGACAGGGGGGGAGACCCAGTACTTC. Translation: CASSHGTGGETQYF.